This TCR beta chain derives from a study of OX40 agonist ivuxolimab in advanced cancers. About the study: In three patients, partial responses were observed, one with hepatocellular carcinoma and two with cutaneous melanoma.

This clone was counted a single time. Its antigen is currently unknown. Findings of the study overall: Antigens targeted by the expanded peripheral T cells were not determined.

Some clones are missing from TCRdb's copy, which holds only in-frame ones; the method was immunoSEQ multiplex PCR. Of roughly 90,000 clones in the sample, about 90% were seen once. The sample consisted of CD4+ or CD8+ T cells sorted from blood, taken in a trial of the OX40 agonist ivuxolimab. The receptor comes from an adult with an advanced solid tumor such as melanoma, head and neck, liver or kidney cancer.

In nucleotides, the CDR3 is TGTGCCATCGCACGTGGGGGCCTCACAGATACGCAGTATTTT. Protein sequence: CAIARGGLTDTQYF. The chain uses TRBV27 and TRBJ2-3; D perhaps matches TRBD1 (6 bases). The CDR3 is 14 residues long. Trimming left V 10 bases short and J 2 bases short, with 16 bases between. Germline V gives CDR1 MNHEY, CDR2 SMNVEV (reference sequence).